A selection of T cell receptor beta chains follows, all from one sample in a study of cytomegalovirus exposure and HLA in healthy donors. Measured with immunoSEQ multiplex PCR; TCRdb has only the in-frame clones, and not every one. The top ten hold approximately 0.7% of the sample, which has around 180,000 clones, around three quarters seen once. The sequenced sample was PBMCs. These receptors all stem from a middle-aged woman in good health and CMV-seronegative. Both conserved end residues are part of each CDR3. D genes are given only for firm matches. The size entry is marked missing in some rows and otherwise reads once, few, many or a size class.

d_call,j_call,cdr3_length,v_call,clone_size,cdr3_nt,cdr3_aa
-,TRBJ1-2,13,TRBV11-3,-,TGTGCCAGCAGCTTACAGGGGACCTTGGGCTACACCTTC,CASSLQGTLGYTF
-,TRBJ2-1,19,TRBV12-5,-,TGTGCTAGTGGTTTGGTACTCCCCCTAACGGCTAGCTCCTACAATGAGCAGTTCTTC,CASGLVLPLTASSYNEQFF
TRBD1,TRBJ2-5,18,TRBV5-1,-,TGCGCCAGCAGCCTCTCAAGAGGAACGACAGGGCATCAAGAGACCCAGTACTTC,CASSLSRGTTGHQETQYF
-,TRBJ2-7,17,TRBV4-1,-,TGCGCCAGCAGCCAAGATGCCCAGGCACGTCCCTTCTACGAGCAGTACTTC,CASSQDAQARPFYEQYF
-,TRBJ1-1,14,TRBV27,-,TGTGCCAGCAGTTTAATAGGGGCTGACACTGAAGCTTTCTTT,CASSLIGADTEAFF
-,TRBJ2-5,12,TRBV10-2,-,TGCGCCAGCAGTGAGGGGGCCGGGACCCAGTACTTC,CASSEGAGTQYF
-,TRBJ1-3,15,TRBV6-1,-,TGTGCCAGCAGTGAATCCGGGTACTCTGGAAACACCATATATTTT,CASSESGYSGNTIYF
-,TRBJ2-7,14,TRBV5-1,-,TGCGCCAGCACCCTGACTGGCGGGGCCTACGAGCAGTACTTC,CASTLTGGAYEQYF
-,TRBJ1-1,13,TRBV5-6,-,TGTGCCAGCAGCCCGAGGGGGGGGACTGAAGCTTTCTTT,CASSPRGGTEAFF
TRBD2,TRBJ2-1,16,TRBV4-3,-,TGCGCCAGCAGCCAAGTACTAGCGGGAGTAGGATATGAGCAGTTCTTC,CASSQVLAGVGYEQFF
-,TRBJ2-5,13,TRBV28,-,TGTGCCAGCAGTTTAGGTCCCCGGGAGACCCAGTACTTC,CASSLGPRETQYF
TRBD2,TRBJ2-5,16,TRBV9,-,TGTGCCAGCAGCGCGGTCCTAGCGGGAGAATGGGAGACCCAGTACTTC,CASSAVLAGEWETQYF
-,TRBJ2-7,15,TRBV5-1,-,TGCGCCAGCAGCTTGGGAGACAGGATCTCCTACGAGCAGTACTTC,CASSLGDRISYEQYF
-,TRBJ1-2,14,TRBV15,-,TGTGCCACCAGCAGAGGGGCAGGGGTCTATGGCTACACCTTC,CATSRGAGVYGYTF
TRBD2,TRBJ2-1,14,TRBV5-1,-,TGCGCCAGCAGCTTGACGGGAGGGTACAATGAGCAGTTCTTC,CASSLTGGYNEQFF
-,TRBJ2-7,12,TRBV28,-,TGTGCCAGTCGAGGGGGTGCGACGGTGCAGTACTTC,CASRGGATVQYF
TRBD1,TRBJ1-4,18,TRBV5-1,-,TGCGCCAGCAGCTTGAACGGACAGGGCTCTGCCGGTGATGAAAAACCGTTTTTT,CASSLNGQGSAGDEKPFF
TRBD1,TRBJ2-7,15,TRBV5-1,-,TGCGCCAGCAGCATGACCGGGACAGGGTCCTACGAGCAGTACTTC,CASSMTGTGSYEQYF
-,TRBJ2-2,13,TRBV13,-,TGTGCCAGCAGCTCTTCACTCCCCCGGGAGCTGTTTTTT,CASSSSLPRELFF
-,TRBJ2-7,11,TRBV7-2,once,TGTGCCAGCAGCGTATATTACGAGCAGTACTTC,CASSVYYEQYF
-,TRBJ2-1,17,TRBV7-2,-,TGTGCCAGCAGCTCCCCAAGTATGAAGGACATCTACAATGAGCAGTTCTTC,CASSSPSMKDIYNEQFF
-,TRBJ2-4,15,TRBV7-2,-,TGTGCCAGCAGCGAGCAGGTTAGGGCCAAAAACATTCAGTACTTC,CASSEQVRAKNIQYF
TRBD1,TRBJ1-2,17,TRBV9,-,TGTGCCAGCAGCGTAGCCGGGACAGCGACCTATAACTATGGCTACACCTTC,CASSVAGTATYNYGYTF
-,TRBJ2-1,15,TRBV7-9,-,TGTGCCAGCAGCTCTCTACCCCCTAGCGAGAATGAGCAGTTCTTC,CASSSLPPSENEQFF
TRBD1,TRBJ1-1,15,TRBV25-1,-,TGTGCCAGCAGACAGGGGAAGCTCCTGAACACTGAAGCTTTCTTT,CASRQGKLLNTEAFF
TRBD1,TRBJ1-5,14,TRBV28,-,TGTGCCAGCAGTATGACAGGGCTTAAACAGCCCCAGCATTTT,CASSMTGLKQPQHF
TRBD1,TRBJ2-2,14,TRBV6-4,-,TGTGCCAGCAGGGGGACAGGAACGGCCGGGGAGCTGTTTTTT,CASRGTGTAGELFF
-,TRBJ2-7,13,TRBV6-1,-,TGTGCCAGCAGTGAAGTGGGTCCAGGCGAGCAGTACTTC,CASSEVGPGEQYF
-,TRBJ1-5,17,TRBV7-9,-,TGTGCCAGCAGCTTAGTCGGGGGGGGTATGGGCAATCAGCCCCAGCATTTT,CASSLVGGGMGNQPQHF
-,TRBJ2-7,14,TRBV5-4,few,TGTGCCAGCAGCTTGGTTGGGCAGTCCTACGAGCAGTACTTC,CASSLVGQSYEQYF
-,TRBJ1-1,15,TRBV6-6,-,TGTGCCAGCAGTTACTCAGGGGGAACGGTCACTGAAGCTTTCTTT,CASSYSGGTVTEAFF
TRBD1,TRBJ2-7,16,TRBV12-5,-,TGTGCTAGTGGTTCCACTCGACAGGGGAGCTCCTACGAGCAGTACTTC,CASGSTRQGSSYEQYF
-,TRBJ2-2,17,TRBV7-8,-,TGTGCCAGCAGCTTAGCCCCCCCGAGGCCGAACACCGGGGAGCTGTTTTTT,CASSLAPPRPNTGELFF
-,TRBJ1-1,13,TRBV25-1,-,TGTGCCAGCAGCCCCACTAGTTGGTCTGAAGCTTTCTTT,CASSPTSWSEAFF
TRBD1,TRBJ1-5,16,TRBV19,-,TGTGCCAGTAGCCCCCGGGGTGGACAGGGAGGTCAGCCCCAGCATTTT,CASSPRGGQGGQPQHF
-,TRBJ2-1,14,TRBV5-1,-,TGCGCCAGCAGCTTGGCGGACACCTACAATGAGCAGTTCTTC,CASSLADTYNEQFF
-,TRBJ1-1,15,TRBV6-5,few,TGTGCCAGCACCTCCCTGTCCCAGGGTTGGACTGAAGCTTTCTTT,CASTSLSQGWTEAFF
-,TRBJ2-2,13,TRBV7-3,-,TGTGCCAGCAGCGCAGGGAACACCGGGGAGCTGTTTTTT,CASSAGNTGELFF
TRBD1,TRBJ1-2,15,TRBV4-1,-,TGCGCCAGCAGCCCGCTAGAGGACAGGGCCTATGGCTACACCTTC,CASSPLEDRAYGYTF
-,TRBJ1-5,17,TRBV19,-,TGTGCCAGTACCCTGGGAGGGACATTGAATAGCAATCAGCCCCAGCATTTT,CASTLGGTLNSNQPQHF
-,TRBJ1-1,13,TRBV2,-,TGTGCCAGCAGTGAAGCGCGGGCAGGGGTAGCTTTCTTT,CASSEARAGVAFF
TRBD2,TRBJ2-7,12,TRBV14,few,TGTGCCAGCAGCCACCGGGGGGGATGGCAGTACTTC,CASSHRGGWQYF
TRBD1,TRBJ2-1,14,TRBV2,-,TGTGCCAGTACGCCGGGACAGGGCCACAATGAGCAGTTCTTC,CASTPGQGHNEQFF
-,TRBJ2-3,16,TRBV28,-,TGTGCCAGCAGCCCCCCCCGAGGGACTTTCACAGATACGCAGTATTTT,CASSPPRGTFTDTQYF
TRBD1,TRBJ1-1,14,TRBV7-9,-,TGTGCCAGCAGCTTAGGGGACAGGGGGACTGAAGCTTTCTTT,CASSLGDRGTEAFF
TRBD1,TRBJ1-2,15,TRBV5-1,-,TGCGCCAGCAGCCCAGGGGACAGGGACACTTATGGCTACACCTTC,CASSPGDRDTYGYTF
-,TRBJ2-7,13,TRBV6-5,-,TGTGCCAGCTCACGAGGTAGCTCCTACGAGCAGTACTTC,CASSRGSSYEQYF
-,TRBJ2-7,13,TRBV15,-,TGTGCCACCAGCAGAGGAACCGGGGACGAGCAGTACTTC,CATSRGTGDEQYF
-,TRBJ2-5,15,TRBV15,-,TGTGCCACCAGCTGGTCCTCGGACTATCTAGAGACCCAGTACTTC,CATSWSSDYLETQYF
-,TRBJ1-2,13,TRBV7-2,-,TGTGCCAGCAGTTTCTCGGGAGACTATGGCTACACCTTC,CASSFSGDYGYTF
TRBD2,TRBJ2-7,15,TRBV7-2,-,TGTGCCAGTACCAGAACGGGGGGTGATCCCTACGAGCAGTACTTC,CASTRTGGDPYEQYF
TRBD1,TRBJ1-5,14,TRBV10-3,few,TGTGCCATCAGTGACTACAGGGGCCCTCAGCCCCAGCATTTT,CAISDYRGPQPQHF
-,TRBJ1-1,15,TRBV6-4,few,TGTGCCAGCAGTGACCGAGGGCCAAGAGGGACTGAAGCTTTCTTT,CASSDRGPRGTEAFF
-,TRBJ2-1,16,TRBV4-2,once,TGTGCCAGCAGCCCCCGAGGGGGGCTAGCGGTTAATGAGCAGTTCTTC,CASSPRGGLAVNEQFF
TRBD1,TRBJ1-4,15,TRBV7-9,-,TGTGCCAGCAGCTACTCGGGACAGCTTAATGAAAAACTGTTTTTT,CASSYSGQLNEKLFF